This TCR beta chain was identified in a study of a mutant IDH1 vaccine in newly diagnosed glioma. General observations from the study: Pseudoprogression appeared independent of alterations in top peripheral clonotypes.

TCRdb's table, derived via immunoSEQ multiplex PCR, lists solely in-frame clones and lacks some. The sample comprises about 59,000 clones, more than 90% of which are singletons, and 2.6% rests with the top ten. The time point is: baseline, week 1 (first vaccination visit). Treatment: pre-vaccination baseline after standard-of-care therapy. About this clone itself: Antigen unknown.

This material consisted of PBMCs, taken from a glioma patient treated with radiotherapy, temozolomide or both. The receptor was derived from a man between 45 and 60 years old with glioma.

CDR3 loop: CASSVGWLGTGDKAFF. In nucleotides, the CDR3 is TGTGCCAGCAGCGTAGGTTGGCTGGGGACAGGGGATAAAGCTTTCTTT. The chain uses TRBV9 and TRBJ1-1, with TRBD1 identical over 10 bases. Trimming took 0 bases from V and 9 from J; bases not matched to a gene: 11. The CDR3 has 16 amino acids. Germline-derived CDR1 and CDR2 are SGDLS and YYNGEE.